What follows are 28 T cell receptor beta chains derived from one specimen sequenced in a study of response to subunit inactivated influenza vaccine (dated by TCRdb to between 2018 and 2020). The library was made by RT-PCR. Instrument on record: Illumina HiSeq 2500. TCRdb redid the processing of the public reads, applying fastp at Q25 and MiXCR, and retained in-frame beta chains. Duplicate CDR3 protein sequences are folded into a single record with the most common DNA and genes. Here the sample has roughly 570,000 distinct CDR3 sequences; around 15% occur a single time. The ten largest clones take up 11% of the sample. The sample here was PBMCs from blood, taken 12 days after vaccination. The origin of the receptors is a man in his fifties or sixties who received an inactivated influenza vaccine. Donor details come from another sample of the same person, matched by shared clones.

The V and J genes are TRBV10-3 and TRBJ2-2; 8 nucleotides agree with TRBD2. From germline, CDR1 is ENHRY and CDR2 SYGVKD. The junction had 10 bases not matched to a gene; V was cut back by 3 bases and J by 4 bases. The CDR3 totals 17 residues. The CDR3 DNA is TGTGCCATCAGTGAAGGGGGACTAGTCTTGTCCACCGGGGAGCTGTTTTTT. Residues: CAISEGGLVLSTGELFF.

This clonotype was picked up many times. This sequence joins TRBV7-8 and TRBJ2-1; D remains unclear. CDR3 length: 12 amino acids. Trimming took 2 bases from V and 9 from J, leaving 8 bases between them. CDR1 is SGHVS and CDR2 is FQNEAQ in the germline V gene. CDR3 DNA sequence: TGTGCCAGCAGCTTATGGGGTGTTGAGCAGTTCTTC. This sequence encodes CASSLWGVEQFF.

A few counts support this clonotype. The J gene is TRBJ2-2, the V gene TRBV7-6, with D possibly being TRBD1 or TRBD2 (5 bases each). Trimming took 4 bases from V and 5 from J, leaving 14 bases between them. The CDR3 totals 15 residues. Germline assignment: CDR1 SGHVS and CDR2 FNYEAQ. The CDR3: CASSSELGVTGELFF. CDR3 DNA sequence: TGTGCCAGCAGCTCCGAACTGGGGGTAACCGGGGAGCTGTTTTTT.

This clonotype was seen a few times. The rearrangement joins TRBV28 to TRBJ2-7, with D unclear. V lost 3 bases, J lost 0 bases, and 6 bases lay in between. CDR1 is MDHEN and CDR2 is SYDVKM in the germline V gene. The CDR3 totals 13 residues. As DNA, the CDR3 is TGTGCCAGCAGTTTTGTCACCTCCTACGAGCAGTACTTC. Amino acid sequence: CASSFVTSYEQYF.

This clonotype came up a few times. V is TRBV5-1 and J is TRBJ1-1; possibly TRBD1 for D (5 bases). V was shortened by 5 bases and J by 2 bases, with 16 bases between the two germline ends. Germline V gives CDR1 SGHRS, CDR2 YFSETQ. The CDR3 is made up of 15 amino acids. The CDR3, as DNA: TGCGCCAGCAGAGGCCAGGGCTTCACAAACACTGAAGCTTTCTTT. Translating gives CASRGQGFTNTEAFF.

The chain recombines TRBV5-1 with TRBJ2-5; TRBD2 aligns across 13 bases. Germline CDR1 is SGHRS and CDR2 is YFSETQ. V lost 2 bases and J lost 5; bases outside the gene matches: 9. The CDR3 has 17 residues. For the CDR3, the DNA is TGCGCCAGCAGCTTAGTAGGACTAGCGGGGGTCCGGGAGACCCAGTACTTC. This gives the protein CASSLVGLAGVRETQYF.

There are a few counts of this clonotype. CDR3: CASSLWGATVVEQFF. DNA for the CDR3: TGTGCCAGCAGTTTATGGGGGGCGACCGTGGTTGAGCAGTTCTTC. The chain joins TRBV28 to TRBJ2-1; maybe TRBD1 (6 bases). This CDR3 comprises 15 residues. Trimming cost V 0 bases and J 9 bases, with 15 bases left between them. Germline CDR1 MDHEN, CDR2 SYDVKM. Using reference TRBV28 and TRBJ2-1 for the parts outside the CDR3, the full variable domain is DVKVTQSSRYLVKRTGEKVFLECVQDMDHENMFWYRQDPGLGLRLIYFSYDVKMKEKGDIPEGYSVSREKKERFSLILESASTNQTSMYLCASSLWGATVVEQFFGPGTRLTVL.

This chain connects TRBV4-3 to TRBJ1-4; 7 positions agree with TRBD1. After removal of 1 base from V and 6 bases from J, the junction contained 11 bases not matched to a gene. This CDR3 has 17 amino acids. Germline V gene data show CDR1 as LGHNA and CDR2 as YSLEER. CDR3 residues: CASSQATPGGGDEKLFF. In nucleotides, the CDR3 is TGCGCCAGCAGCCAAGCAACTCCAGGGGGAGGGGATGAAAAACTGTTTTTT.

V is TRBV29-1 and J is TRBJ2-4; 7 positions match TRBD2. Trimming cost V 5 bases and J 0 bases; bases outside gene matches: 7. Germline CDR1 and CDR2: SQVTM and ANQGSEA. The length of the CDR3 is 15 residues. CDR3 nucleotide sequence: TGCAGCGTTTTGGAGGCGGGGGTAGCCAAAAACATTCAGTACTTC. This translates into CSVLEAGVAKNIQYF.

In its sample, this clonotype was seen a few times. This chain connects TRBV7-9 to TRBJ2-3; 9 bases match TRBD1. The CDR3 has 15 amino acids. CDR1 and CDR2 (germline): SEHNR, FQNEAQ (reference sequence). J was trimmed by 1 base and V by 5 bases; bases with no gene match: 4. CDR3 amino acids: CASSTYRGRTDTQYF. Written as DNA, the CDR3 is TGTGCCAGCAGCACCTACAGGGGGCGCACAGATACGCAGTATTTT.

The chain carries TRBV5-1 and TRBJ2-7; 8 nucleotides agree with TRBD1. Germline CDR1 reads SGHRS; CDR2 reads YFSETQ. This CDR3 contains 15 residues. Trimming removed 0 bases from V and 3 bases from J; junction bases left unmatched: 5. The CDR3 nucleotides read TGCGCCAGCAGCTTGGAGGACAGGGAAGGCTACGAGCAGTACTTC. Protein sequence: CASSLEDREGYEQYF.

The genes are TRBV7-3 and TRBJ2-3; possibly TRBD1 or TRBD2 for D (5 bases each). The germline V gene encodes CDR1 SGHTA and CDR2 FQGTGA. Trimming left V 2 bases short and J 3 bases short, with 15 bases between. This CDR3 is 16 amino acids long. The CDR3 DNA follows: TGTGCCAGCAGCTTAGTCAGTTGGGGGAGAACAGATACGCAGTATTTT. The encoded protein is CASSLVSWGRTDTQYF. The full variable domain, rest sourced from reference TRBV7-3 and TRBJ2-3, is GAGVSQTPSNKVTEKGKYVELRCDPISGHTALYWYRQSLGQGPEFLIYFQGTGAADDSGLPNDRFFAVRPEGSVSTLKIQRTERGDSAVYLCASSLVSWGRTDTQYFGPGTRLTVL.

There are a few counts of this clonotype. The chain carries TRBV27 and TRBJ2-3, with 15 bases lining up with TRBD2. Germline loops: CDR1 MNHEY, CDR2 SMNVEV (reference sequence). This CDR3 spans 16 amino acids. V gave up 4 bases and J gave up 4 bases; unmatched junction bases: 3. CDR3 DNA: TGTGCCAGCAGTTCTGGGACTAGCGGGGGGTCAGATACGCAGTATTTT. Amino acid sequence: CASSSGTSGGSDTQYF.

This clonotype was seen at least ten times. In DNA, the CDR3 is TGTGCCAGCAGCTTAGAAGGGGCAGCTTCCTACGAGCAGTACTTC. It codes for CASSLEGAASYEQYF. The V gene is TRBV11-2, the J gene TRBJ2-7; possibly TRBD1 for D (5 bases). V was pared by 0 bases and J by 1 base, with 10 bases between. Germline values: CDR1 SGHAT, CDR2 FQNNGV. This CDR3 comprises 15 residues.

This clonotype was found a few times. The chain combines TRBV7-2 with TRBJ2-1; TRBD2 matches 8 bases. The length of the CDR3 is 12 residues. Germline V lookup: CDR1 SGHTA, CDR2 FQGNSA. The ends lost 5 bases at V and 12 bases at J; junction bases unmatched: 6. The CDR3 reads CASSPPGGMQFF. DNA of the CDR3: TGTGCCAGCAGCCCGCCGGGAGGGATGCAGTTCTTC. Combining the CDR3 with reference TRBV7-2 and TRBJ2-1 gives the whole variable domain GAGVSQSPSNKVTEKGKDVELRCDPISGHTALYWYRQSLGQGLEFLIYFQGNSAPDKSGLPSDRFSAERTGGSVSTLTIQRTQQEDSAVYLCASSPPGGMQFFGPGTRLTVL.

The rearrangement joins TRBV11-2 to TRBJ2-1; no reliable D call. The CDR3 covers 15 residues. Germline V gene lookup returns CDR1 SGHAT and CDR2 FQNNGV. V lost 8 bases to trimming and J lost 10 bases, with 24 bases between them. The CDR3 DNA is TGTGCCAGCCTACCCTCCTCCGGGTCCCCCTCGGAGCAGTTCTTC. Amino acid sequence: CASLPSSGSPSEQFF.

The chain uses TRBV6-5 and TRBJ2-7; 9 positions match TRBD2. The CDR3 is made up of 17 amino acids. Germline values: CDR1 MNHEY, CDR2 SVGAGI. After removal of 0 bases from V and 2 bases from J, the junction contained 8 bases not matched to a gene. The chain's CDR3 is CASSYSGLAGGTYEQYF. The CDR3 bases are TGTGCCAGCAGTTACTCGGGACTAGCTGGAGGGACCTACGAGCAGTACTTC.

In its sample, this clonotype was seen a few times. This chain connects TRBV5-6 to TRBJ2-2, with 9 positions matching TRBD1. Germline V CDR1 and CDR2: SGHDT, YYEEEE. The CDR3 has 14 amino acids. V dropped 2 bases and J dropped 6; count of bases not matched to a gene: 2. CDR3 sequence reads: CASSFYRGPGELFF. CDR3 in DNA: TGTGCCAGCAGCTTCTACAGGGGGCCCGGGGAGCTGTTTTTT.

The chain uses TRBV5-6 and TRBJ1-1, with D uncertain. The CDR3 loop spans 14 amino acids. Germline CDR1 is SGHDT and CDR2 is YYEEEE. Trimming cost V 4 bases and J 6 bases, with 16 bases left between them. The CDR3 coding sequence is TGTGCCAGCAGCCGTCGGGGTCGCGGACCTGAAGCTTTCTTT. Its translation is CASSRRGRGPEAFF.

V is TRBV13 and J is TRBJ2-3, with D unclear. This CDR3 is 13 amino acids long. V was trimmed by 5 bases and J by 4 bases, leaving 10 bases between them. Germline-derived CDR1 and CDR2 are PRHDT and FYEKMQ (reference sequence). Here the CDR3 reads CASSQTSSDTQYF. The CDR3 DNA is TGTGCCAGCAGCCAGACTTCATCAGATACGCAGTATTTT. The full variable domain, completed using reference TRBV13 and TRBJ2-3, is AAGVIQSPRHLIKEKRETATLKCYPIPRHDTVYWYQQGPGQDPQFLISFYEKMQSDKGSIPDRFSAQQFSDYHSELNMSSLELGDSALYFCASSQTSSDTQYFGPGTRLTVL.

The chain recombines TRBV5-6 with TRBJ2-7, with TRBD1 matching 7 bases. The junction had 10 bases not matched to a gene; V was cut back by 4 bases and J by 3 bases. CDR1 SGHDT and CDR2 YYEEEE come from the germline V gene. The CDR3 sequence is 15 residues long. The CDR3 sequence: CASSPLTGTVYEQYF. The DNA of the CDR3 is TGTGCCAGCAGCCCACTTACGGGGACAGTCTACGAGCAGTACTTC.

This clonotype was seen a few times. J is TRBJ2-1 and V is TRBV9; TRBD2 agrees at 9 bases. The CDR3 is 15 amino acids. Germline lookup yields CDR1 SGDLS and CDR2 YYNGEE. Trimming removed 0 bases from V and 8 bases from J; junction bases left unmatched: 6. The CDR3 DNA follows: TGTGCCAGCAGCGTAGCCGCGGGAGGGCTGTATGAGCAGTTCTTC. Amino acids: CASSVAAGGLYEQFF. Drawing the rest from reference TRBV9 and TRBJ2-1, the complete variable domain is DSGVTQTPKHLITATGQRVTLRCSPRSGDLSVYWYQQSLDQGLQFLIQYYNGEERAKGNILERFSAQQFPDLHSELNLSSLELGDSALYFCASSVAAGGLYEQFFGPGTRLTVL.

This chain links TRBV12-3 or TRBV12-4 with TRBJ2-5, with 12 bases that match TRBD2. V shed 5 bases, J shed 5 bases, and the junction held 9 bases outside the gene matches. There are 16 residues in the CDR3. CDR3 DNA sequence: TGTGCCAGCAGTACGCCGGGACTAGCGGGCGGCGAGACCCAGTACTTC. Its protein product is CASSTPGLAGGETQYF.

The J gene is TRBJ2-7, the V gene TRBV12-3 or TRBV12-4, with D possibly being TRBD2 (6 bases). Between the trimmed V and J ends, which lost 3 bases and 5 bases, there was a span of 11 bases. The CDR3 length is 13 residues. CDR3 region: CASSLGGINEQYF. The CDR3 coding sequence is TGTGCCAGCAGTTTGGGGGGTATCAACGAGCAGTACTTC.

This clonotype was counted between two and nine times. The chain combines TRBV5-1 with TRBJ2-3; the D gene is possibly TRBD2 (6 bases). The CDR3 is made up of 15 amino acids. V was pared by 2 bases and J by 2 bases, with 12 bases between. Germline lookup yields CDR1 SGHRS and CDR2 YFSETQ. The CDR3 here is CASSFPGDATDTQYF. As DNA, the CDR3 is TGCGCCAGCAGCTTCCCGGGGGACGCCACAGATACGCAGTATTTT. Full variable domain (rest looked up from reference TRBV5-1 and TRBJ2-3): KAGVTQTPRYLIKTRGQQVTLSCSPISGHRSVSWYQQTPGQGLQFLFEYFSETQRNKGNFPGRFSGRQFSNSRSEMNVSTLELGDSALYLCASSFPGDATDTQYFGPGTRLTVL.

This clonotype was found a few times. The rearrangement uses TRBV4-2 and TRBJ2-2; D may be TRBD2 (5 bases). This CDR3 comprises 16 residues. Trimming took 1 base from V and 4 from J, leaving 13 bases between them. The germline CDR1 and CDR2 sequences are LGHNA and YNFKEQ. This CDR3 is CASSQATSVVTGELFF. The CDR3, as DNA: TGTGCCAGCAGCCAAGCCACTAGTGTAGTCACCGGGGAGCTGTTTTTT.

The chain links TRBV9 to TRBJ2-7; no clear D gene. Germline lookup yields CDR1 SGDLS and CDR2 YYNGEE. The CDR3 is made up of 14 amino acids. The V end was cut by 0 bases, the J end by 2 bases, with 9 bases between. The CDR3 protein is CASSVGPAPYEQYF. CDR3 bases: TGTGCCAGCAGCGTAGGGCCAGCGCCCTACGAGCAGTACTTC.

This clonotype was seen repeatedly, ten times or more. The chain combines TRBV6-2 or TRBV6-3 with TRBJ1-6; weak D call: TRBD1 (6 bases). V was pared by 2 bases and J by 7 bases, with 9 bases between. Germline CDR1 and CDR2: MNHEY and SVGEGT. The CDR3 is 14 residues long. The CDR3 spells CASSYAQGNSPLHF. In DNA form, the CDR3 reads TGTGCCAGCAGTTACGCTCAGGGGAATTCACCCCTCCACTTT.